A selection of T cell receptor beta chains follows, all from one sample in a study of T cells in tumors after PD-1 blockade. Clones were sequenced by immunoSEQ multiplex PCR, and TCRdb holds only the in-frame ones, with some missing. The data show about 25,000 clones, with roughly 80% seen just once and less than 15% held by the top ten. Sample: PBMCs, taken after anti-PD-1 treatment. The receptors shown here come from a human donor with basal cell carcinoma. The CDR3 runs from the conserved cysteine through the conserved F or W. The D gene is left open where the match is weak.

d_call	v_call	j_call	cdr3_aa	cdr3_nt
TRBD1	TRBV5-4	TRBJ2-7	CASSLGGSTGLRSYEQYF	TGTGCCAGCAGCTTGGGTGGGTCGACAGGGCTCCGATCCTACGAGCAGTACTTC
TRBD2	TRBV12-5	TRBJ2-5	CASGSGLAGGRQETQYF	TGTGCTAGTGGTTCGGGACTAGCGGGGGGACGCCAAGAGACCCAGTACTTC
-	TRBV5-1	TRBJ1-1	CASSGGSNTEAFF	TGCGCCAGCAGCGGGGGATCGAACACTGAAGCTTTCTTT
TRBD1	TRBV5-5	TRBJ2-5	CASSPLFRDRVIQETQYF	TGTGCCAGCAGCCCTCTATTCCGGGACAGGGTGATCCAAGAGACCCAGTACTTC
-	TRBV5-6	TRBJ2-7	CASSPGQFYEQYF	TGTGCCAGCAGCCCTGGACAGTTCTACGAGCAGTACTTC
TRBD2	TRBV5-8	TRBJ2-1	CASSSWTSGGASYNEQFF	TGTGCCAGCAGCTCCTGGACTAGCGGGGGGGCTTCCTACAATGAGCAGTTCTTC
-	TRBV27	TRBJ1-2	CASSLSSEEGVYGYTF	TGTGCCAGCAGTTTATCGTCCGAAGAGGGGGTCTATGGCTACACCTTC
TRBD1	TRBV15	TRBJ2-7	CATSAKTGGGYEQYF	TGTGCCACCAGCGCGAAGACAGGGGGCGGGTACGAGCAGTACTTC
-	TRBV13	TRBJ1-1	CASSLGLSNTEAFF	TGTGCCAGCAGCTTGGGACTTTCGAACACTGAAGCTTTCTTT
-	TRBV19	TRBJ1-3	CASSISRSGNTIYF	TGTGCCAGTAGTATTAGTCGCTCTGGAAACACCATATATTTT